The rows below give T cell receptor beta chains drawn from one sample of a study of vaccination effects on CD4 cells after COVID-19. Antigens of these TCRs are unknown. The data were produced by immunoSEQ multiplex PCR, yet TCRdb's version contains in-frame clones alone and is incomplete. This table has 30,000 or so clones, around 70% appearing once. Sequences were derived from CD4+ T cells from PBMCs cultured without peptide, sampled before COVID-19 vaccination. These receptors all stem from a human donor who received a COVID-19 vaccine. Each CDR3 is given with its conserved first and last residue. The order of the fields is clone size, V gene, CDR3 length, D gene, J gene, CDR3 DNA, CDR3 protein. A D gene is named only where the DNA matches it firmly. Clone size is shown for a subset of rows, as once, few, many or a class of expanded clone.

.	TRBV19	14	TRBD1	TRBJ1-4	TGTGCCACTAGACAGGGTACAACTAATGAAAAACTGTTTTTT	CATRQGTTNEKLFF
.	TRBV11-2	16	.	TRBJ2-1	TGTGCCAGCAGCTTCTCAGGCCATAGCTCCTACAATGAGCAGTTCTTC	CASSFSGHSSYNEQFF
.	TRBV3-1/TRBV3-2	13	TRBD1	TRBJ1-4	TGTGCCAGCAGCCATCTACAGGGGCTGAAACTGTTTTTT	CASSHLQGLKLFF
.	TRBV3-1/TRBV3-2	15	.	TRBJ2-1	TGTGCCAGCAGCTCCGCGCAGAGGGGGTACAATGAGCAGTTCTTC	CASSSAQRGYNEQFF
.	TRBV19	15	.	TRBJ1-1	TGTGCCAGTAGGAAGGGGGACCTCATGAACACTGAAGCTTTCTTT	CASRKGDLMNTEAFF
.	TRBV5-6	14	.	TRBJ1-5	TGTGCCAGCAGCGCCGGTGGAGGCTATCAGCCCCAGCATTTT	CASSAGGGYQPQHF
.	TRBV5-6	15	.	TRBJ1-2	TGTGCCAGCAGCTTTCGATTCGGGGGCTTACAAGGCTACACCTTC	CASSFRFGGLQGYTF
few	TRBV6-4	16	.	TRBJ2-1	TGTGCCAGCAGTGACACTTCGGGGGTAGGCTACAATGAGCAGTTCTTC	CASSDTSGVGYNEQFF
.	TRBV12-3/TRBV12-4	12	.	TRBJ2-4	TGTGCCAGCAGTTTTCTCGAAAACATTCAGTACTTC	CASSFLENIQYF
few	TRBV11-2	17	TRBD2	TRBJ2-7	TGTGCCAGCAGCCCACGAAGTGGACTAGCGGGGGGGTACGAGCAGTACTTC	CASSPRSGLAGGYEQYF
.	TRBV5-1	14	.	TRBJ1-2	TGCGCCAGCGGACCGGGACCGGATAACTATGGCTACACCTTC	CASGPGPDNYGYTF
.	TRBV11-2	16	TRBD1	TRBJ1-3	TGTGCCAGCAGCTTTGGGACAGGGGTTTCTGGAAACACCATATATTTT	CASSFGTGVSGNTIYF
.	TRBV6-2/TRBV6-3	17	.	TRBJ1-5	TGTGCCAGCAGTTACTCGTCGGGGGCGATTAGCAATCAGCCCCAGCATTTT	CASSYSSGAISNQPQHF
.	TRBV19	18	.	TRBJ1-1	TGTGCCAGTAGTCGGCGGGAACCAACTTTAGGGGAAACCACTGAAGCTTTCTTT	CASSRREPTLGETTEAFF
.	TRBV6-1	16	TRBD1	TRBJ1-4	TGTGCCAGCAGTGATCGCCAGGGGGCAACTAATGAAAAACTGTTTTTT	CASSDRQGATNEKLFF
.	TRBV2	13	.	TRBJ2-7	TGTGCCAGCAGTGTTCTGAATTCCCACGAGCAGTACTTC	CASSVLNSHEQYF
once	TRBV7-9	14	TRBD2	TRBJ2-7	TGTGCCAGCAGACGAACTAGCGGGAGTTACGAGCAGTACTTC	CASRRTSGSYEQYF
.	TRBV5-3	15	TRBD1	TRBJ2-2	TGTGCCAGAAGCTTGGGGGACAGGGCGACCGGGGAGCTGTTTTTT	CARSLGDRATGELFF
once	TRBV5-4	15	TRBD1	TRBJ1-1	TGTGCCAGCAGCTTGTTTCAGGGGGCGCCCACTGAAGCTTTCTTT	CASSLFQGAPTEAFF
few	TRBV4-1	16	.	TRBJ2-5	TGCGCCAGCAGCCAAGACGGCAGTGCGGGATGGGATACCCAGTACTTC	CASSQDGSAGWDTQYF
.	TRBV5-1	15	TRBD1	TRBJ2-3	TGCGCCAGCAGCTTGGAAGTAGGGGGCCTAGGTACGCAGTATTTT	CASSLEVGGLGTQYF
.	TRBV15	15	TRBD1	TRBJ1-6	TGTGCCACCAGCCCCCGACAGGGAAATAATTCACCCCTCCACTTT	CATSPRQGNNSPLHF
.	TRBV18	15	.	TRBJ1-3	TGTGCCAGCTCATGGGACACGAGCTCTGGAAACACCATATATTTT	CASSWDTSSGNTIYF
few	TRBV6-5	13	.	TRBJ2-2	TGTGCCAGCAACTCCTGGGAATTATTGGAGCTGTTTTTT	CASNSWELLELFF
.	TRBV5-1	13	.	TRBJ2-5	TGCGCCAGCAGCTTGGAAGGACTAGAGACCCAGTACTTC	CASSLEGLETQYF
.	TRBV5-1	17	TRBD2	TRBJ2-1	TGCGCCAGCAGCTTGGCGACTAGCGGGAGTACGTACAATGAGCAGTTCTTC	CASSLATSGSTYNEQFF
.	TRBV30	15	TRBD1	TRBJ2-7	TGTGCCTGGAGTGTACCGGGACAGGGGCGGGACGAGCAGTACTTC	CAWSVPGQGRDEQYF
.	TRBV5-1	12	.	TRBJ2-3	TGCGCCAGCAGCTTGGTGGCAGACCTATTCGTTTTT	CASSLVADLFVF
.	TRBV18	15	.	TRBJ1-2	TGTGCCAGCTCACCACAGGGGGGGGCCCCCTATGGCTACACCTTC	CASSPQGGAPYGYTF
.	TRBV5-8	15	.	TRBJ1-4	TGTGCCAGCAGCCCCATGGGAGGGGTCGGTGAAAAACTGTTTTTT	CASSPMGGVGEKLFF
few	TRBV10-3	16	.	TRBJ1-5	TGTGCCATCAGTGAGTCGACTGGGAGAGGCAAACAGCCCCAGCATTTT	CAISESTGRGKQPQHF
.	TRBV11-2	19	.	TRBJ2-5	TGTGCCAGCAGCACGGGGACAGGGTTGGGTAGCGGGAGGAGGGAGACCCAGTACTTC	CASSTGTGLGSGRRETQYF
.	TRBV15	16	.	TRBJ2-1	TGTGCCACCAGCAGAGAGGCCAGTGCATCCTACAATGAGCAGTTCTTC	CATSREASASYNEQFF
.	TRBV11-2	14	.	TRBJ2-5	TGTGCCAGCAGCTTTCAGGGGTTACAAGAGACCCAGTACTTC	CASSFQGLQETQYF
.	TRBV19	15	TRBD1	TRBJ2-2	TGTGCCAGTAGCAGACAGGGGGCGTCTCGCGGGGAGCTGTTTTTT	CASSRQGASRGELFF
.	TRBV5-1	20	TRBD2	TRBJ2-1	TGCGCCAGCAGCACGGGACTAGCGGGAGGAACCATCGGATTTCCAGAAGAGCAGTTCTTC	CASSTGLAGGTIGFPEEQFF
.	TRBV25-1	15	.	TRBJ1-3	TGTGCCAGCAGTCGAAGGTGGGGGCCGGGAAACACCATATATTTT	CASSRRWGPGNTIYF
.	TRBV10-1	15	TRBD1	TRBJ1-1	TGCGCCAGCAGATTAGGACAGGCTTCTAACACTGAAGCTTTCTTT	CASRLGQASNTEAFF
.	TRBV25-1	13	.	TRBJ2-6	TGTGCCAGCAGCCCTACGGGGGCCAACGTCCTGACTTTC	CASSPTGANVLTF
.	TRBV12-5	14	.	TRBJ2-3	TGTGCTAGTGGGGCAGGGGCTAGGACAGATACGCAGTATTTT	CASGAGARTDTQYF
.	TRBV6-4	13	.	TRBJ1-1	TGTGCCAGCACCCAGGAGGTGAACACTGAAGCTTTCTTT	CASTQEVNTEAFF